Listed below are T cell receptor beta chains from one sample, sequenced in a study of cytomegalovirus exposure and HLA in healthy donors. Data came from immunoSEQ multiplex PCR; TCRdb stores just in-frame clones and leaves some out. The data show 200,000 or so clones, approximately 87% seen once. The sequenced sample consisted of PBMCs. The receptors originated from a woman aged 18-30 years in good health and CMV-seronegative. CDR3s include the opening cysteine and the closing phenylalanine or tryptophan. A D gene is named only where the DNA matches it firmly. A row's size may be missing; if present it is once, few, many or a size class.

D | J | V | size | DNA | CDR3
NA | TRBJ1-1 | TRBV2 | NA | TGTGCCAGCAGTTTGGACAGCATGAACACTGAAGCTTTCTTT | CASSLDSMNTEAFF
NA | TRBJ1-1 | TRBV5-4 | NA | TGTGCCAGCAGCTGGCCGGGACAGAACACTGAAGCTTTCTTT | CASSWPGQNTEAFF
NA | TRBJ1-2 | TRBV4-1 | NA | TGCGCCAGCAGCCAAGATCCCGGCCCAAACTATGGCTACACCTTC | CASSQDPGPNYGYTF
NA | TRBJ1-4 | TRBV29-1 | NA | TGCAGCGCCGGGGCTCAGAACAATGAAAAACTGTTTTTT | CSAGAQNNEKLFF
TRBD1 | TRBJ1-2 | TRBV28 | NA | TGTGCCAGCAGTTATACGGACAGGGAGGGCTATGGCTACACCTTC | CASSYTDREGYGYTF
NA | TRBJ1-1 | TRBV6-4 | NA | TGTGCCAGCAGTCCCGGTCCAGGGAACACTGAAGCTTTCTTT | CASSPGPGNTEAFF
TRBD1 | TRBJ1-5 | TRBV6-1 | NA | TGTGCCAGCACTCAGGTGACAGGGCACAATCAGCCCCAGCATTTT | CASTQVTGHNQPQHF
NA | TRBJ1-2 | TRBV18 | NA | TGTGCCAGCTCACAGGACAGCAGGACCTATGGCTACACCTTC | CASSQDSRTYGYTF
TRBD2 | TRBJ2-1 | TRBV5-1 | NA | TGCGCCAGCAGCGATGGGACTAGCGGATACAATGAGCAGTTCTTC | CASSDGTSGYNEQFF
NA | TRBJ1-1 | TRBV2 | NA | TGTGCCAGCAGGACAGAGGGGAACACTGAAGCTTTCTTT | CASRTEGNTEAFF
NA | TRBJ2-2 | TRBV18 | NA | TGTGCCAGCTCGGACGGGAAGAACACCGGGGAGCTGTTTTTT | CASSDGKNTGELFF
TRBD1 | TRBJ1-2 | TRBV4-1 | few | TGCGCCAGCAGTGAAACAGGGGTCTATGGCTACACCTTC | CASSETGVYGYTF
NA | TRBJ2-5 | TRBV5-5 | few | TGTGCCAGCAGCTTGGTGGCAGGGCCTCAAGAGACCCAGTACTTC | CASSLVAGPQETQYF
NA | TRBJ1-5 | TRBV6-1 | NA | TGTGCCAGCAAAGCCGGGGCCCTAGGGCCCCAGCATTTT | CASKAGALGPQHF
NA | TRBJ1-2 | TRBV28 | NA | TGTGCCAGCAGTCCCCCACTGCGGGGCGGCTATGGCTACACCTTC | CASSPPLRGGYGYTF
NA | TRBJ1-6 | TRBV11-3 | NA | TGTGCCAGCAGCCGGACAACCAATATGCCCCTCCACTTT | CASSRTTNMPLHF
NA | TRBJ2-5 | TRBV27 | NA | TGTGCCAGCAGTTTATCGCGCGGGAAAAAGACCCAGTACTTC | CASSLSRGKKTQYF
NA | TRBJ1-6 | TRBV30 | NA | TGTGCCTGGAGTCCCTATAGCGGTACAGGGACATCACCCCTCCACTTT | CAWSPYSGTGTSPLHF
TRBD1 | TRBJ1-2 | TRBV15 | NA | TGTGCCACCAGCAGAGATTCCGGGGACAGGGAAGGCTACACCTTC | CATSRDSGDREGYTF
TRBD1 | TRBJ1-2 | TRBV6-5 | NA | TGTGCCAGCAGTTACTCCCCCGGGACAGGGAATGGCTACACCTTC | CASSYSPGTGNGYTF
TRBD2 | TRBJ2-1 | TRBV14 | NA | TGTGCCAGCAGCCATCTGCTCCTAGCGGGAGGAAGTGGTGAGCAGTTCTTC | CASSHLLLAGGSGEQFF
TRBD1 | TRBJ1-1 | TRBV2 | NA | TGTGCCAGCAGTGTACAGGGGGCGGAGAACACTGAAGCTTTCTTT | CASSVQGAENTEAFF
NA | TRBJ2-1 | TRBV7-8 | NA | TGTGCCAGCAGCGCCCTGGCATCCAACAATGAGCAGTTCTTC | CASSALASNNEQFF
NA | TRBJ1-1 | TRBV18 | NA | TGTGCCAGCTCACCCACACTGGATAACACTGAAGCTTTCTTT | CASSPTLDNTEAFF
TRBD1 | TRBJ1-2 | TRBV30 | few | TGTGCCTGGAGAGGGTTTACAGGGGCTGGCTACACCTTC | CAWRGFTGAGYTF
NA | TRBJ2-1 | TRBV7-2 | NA | TGTGCCAGCAGCTTAATTTCCAGCTCCTACAATGAGCAGTTCTTC | CASSLISSSYNEQFF
TRBD1 | TRBJ2-5 | TRBV9 | NA | TGTGCCAGCAGCGCCGGGACAGCGTACCAAGAGACCCAGTACTTC | CASSAGTAYQETQYF
NA | TRBJ1-3 | TRBV29-1 | NA | TGCAGCGTTGTTCCGCAGAGCTCTGGAAACACCATATATTTT | CSVVPQSSGNTIYF
TRBD1 | TRBJ2-7 | TRBV27 | NA | TGTGCCAGCAACCGAGGGGGCAGAAGCTCCTACGAGCAGTACTTC | CASNRGGRSSYEQYF
TRBD2 | TRBJ2-1 | TRBV5-6 | NA | TGTGCCAGCAGCTTGGCCGGGGGGACTAGCGCCGCCAATGAGCAGTTCTTC | CASSLAGGTSAANEQFF
TRBD2 | TRBJ2-1 | TRBV15 | NA | TGTGCCACCAGCTCCCTAGCGGGAGGAAATGAGCAGTTCTTC | CATSSLAGGNEQFF
NA | TRBJ1-1 | TRBV5-1 | NA | TGCGCCAGCAGCTTCAACGGGGCGATGAACACTGAAGCTTTCTTT | CASSFNGAMNTEAFF
NA | TRBJ1-2 | TRBV4-2 | NA | TGTGCCAGCAGCCTGGCGGGAGGGAACTATGGCTACACCTTC | CASSLAGGNYGYTF